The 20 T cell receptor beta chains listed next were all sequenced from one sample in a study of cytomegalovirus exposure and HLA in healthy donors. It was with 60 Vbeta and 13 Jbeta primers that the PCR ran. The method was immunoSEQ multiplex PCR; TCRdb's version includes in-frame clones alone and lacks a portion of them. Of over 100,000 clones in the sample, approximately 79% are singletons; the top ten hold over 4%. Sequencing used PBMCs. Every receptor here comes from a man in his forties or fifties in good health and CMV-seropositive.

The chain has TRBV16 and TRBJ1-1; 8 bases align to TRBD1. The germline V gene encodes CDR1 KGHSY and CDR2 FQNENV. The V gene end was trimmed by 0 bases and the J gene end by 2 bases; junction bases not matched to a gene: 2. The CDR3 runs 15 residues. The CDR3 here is CASSQSGQVNTEAFF. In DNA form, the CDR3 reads TGTGCCAGCAGCCAATCGGGACAGGTTAACACTGAAGCTTTCTTT.

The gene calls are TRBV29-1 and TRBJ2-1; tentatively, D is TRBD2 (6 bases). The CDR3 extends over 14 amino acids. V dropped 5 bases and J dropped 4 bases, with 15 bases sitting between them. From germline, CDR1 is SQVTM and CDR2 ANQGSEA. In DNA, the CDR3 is TGCAGCGTTACCCCGCGGGGCATGTACAATGAGCAGTTCTTC. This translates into CSVTPRGMYNEQFF.

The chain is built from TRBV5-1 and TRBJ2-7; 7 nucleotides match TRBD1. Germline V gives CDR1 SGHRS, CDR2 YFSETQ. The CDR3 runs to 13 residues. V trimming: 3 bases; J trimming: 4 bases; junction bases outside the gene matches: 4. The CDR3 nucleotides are TGCGCCAGCAGCTCGACGGACAGGTACGAGCAGTACTTC. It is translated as CASSSTDRYEQYF.

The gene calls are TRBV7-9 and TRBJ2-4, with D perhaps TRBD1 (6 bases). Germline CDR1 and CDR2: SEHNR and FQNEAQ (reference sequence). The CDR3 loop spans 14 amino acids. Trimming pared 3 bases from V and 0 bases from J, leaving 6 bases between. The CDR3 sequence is CASSFRGAKNIQYF. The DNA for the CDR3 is TGTGCCAGCAGCTTCAGGGGAGCCAAAAACATTCAGTACTTC. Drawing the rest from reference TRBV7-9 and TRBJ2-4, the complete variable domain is DTGVSQNPRHKITKRGQNVTFRCDPISEHNRLYWYRQTLGQGPEFLTYFQNEAQLEKSRLLSDRFSAERPKGSFSTLEIQRTEQGDSAMYLCASSFRGAKNIQYFGAGTRLSVL.

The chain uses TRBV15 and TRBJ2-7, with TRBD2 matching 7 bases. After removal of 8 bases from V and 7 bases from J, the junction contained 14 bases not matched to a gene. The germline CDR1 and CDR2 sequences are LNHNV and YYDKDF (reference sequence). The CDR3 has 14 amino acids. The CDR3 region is CATASGTAPMEQYF. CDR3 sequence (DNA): TGTGCCACCGCGAGCGGGACTGCTCCTATGGAGCAGTACTTC. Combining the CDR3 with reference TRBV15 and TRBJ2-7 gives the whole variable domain DAMVIQNPRYQVTQFGKPVTLSCSQTLNHNVMYWYQQKSSQAPKLLFHYYDKDFNNEADTPDNFQSRRPNTSFCFLDIRSPGLGDTAMYLCATASGTAPMEQYFGPGTRLTVT.

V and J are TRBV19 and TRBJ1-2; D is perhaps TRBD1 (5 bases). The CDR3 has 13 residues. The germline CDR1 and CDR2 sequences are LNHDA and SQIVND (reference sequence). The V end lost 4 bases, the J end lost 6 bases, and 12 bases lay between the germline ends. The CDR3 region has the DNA TGTGCCAGTAGTAAGTTTCAGGGCGATGGCTACACCTTC. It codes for CASSKFQGDGYTF.

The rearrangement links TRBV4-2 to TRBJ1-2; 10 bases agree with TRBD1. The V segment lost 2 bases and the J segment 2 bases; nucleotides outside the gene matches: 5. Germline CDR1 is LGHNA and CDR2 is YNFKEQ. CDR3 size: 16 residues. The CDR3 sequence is CASSQLGTGENYGYTF. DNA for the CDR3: TGTGCCAGCAGCCAACTAGGGACAGGGGAGAACTATGGCTACACCTTC.

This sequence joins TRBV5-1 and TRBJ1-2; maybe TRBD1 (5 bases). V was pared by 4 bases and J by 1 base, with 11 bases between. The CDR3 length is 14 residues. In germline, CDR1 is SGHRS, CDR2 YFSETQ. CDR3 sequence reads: CASSPGSLNYGYTF. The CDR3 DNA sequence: TGCGCCAGCAGCCCAGGGTCGCTTAACTATGGCTACACCTTC.

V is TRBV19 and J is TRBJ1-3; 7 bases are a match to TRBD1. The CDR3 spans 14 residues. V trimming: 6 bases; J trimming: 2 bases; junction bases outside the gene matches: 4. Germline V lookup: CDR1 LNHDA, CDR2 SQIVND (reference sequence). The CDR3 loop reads CASRTGSPGNTIYF. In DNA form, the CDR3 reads TGTGCCAGTAGGACAGGGAGCCCTGGAAACACCATATATTTT. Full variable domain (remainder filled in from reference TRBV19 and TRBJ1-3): DGGITQSPKYLFRKEGQNVTLSCEQNLNHDAMYWYRQDPGQGLRLIYYSQIVNDFQKGDIAEGYSVSREKKESFPLTVTSAQKNPTAFYLCASRTGSPGNTIYFGEGSWLTVV.

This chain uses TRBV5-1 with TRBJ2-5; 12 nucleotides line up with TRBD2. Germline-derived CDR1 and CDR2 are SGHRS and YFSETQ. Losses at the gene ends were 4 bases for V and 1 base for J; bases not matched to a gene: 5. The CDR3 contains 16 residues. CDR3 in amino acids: CASSEMTSGGQETQYF. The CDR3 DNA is TGCGCCAGCAGCGAGATGACTAGCGGGGGCCAAGAGACCCAGTACTTC.

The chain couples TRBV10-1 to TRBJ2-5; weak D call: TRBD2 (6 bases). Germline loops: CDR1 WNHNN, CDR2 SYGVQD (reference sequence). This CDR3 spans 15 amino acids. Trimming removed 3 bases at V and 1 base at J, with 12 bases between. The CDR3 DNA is TGCGCCAGCAGTGACACCGGGACTGGCCAAGAGACCCAGTACTTC. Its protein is CASSDTGTGQETQYF.

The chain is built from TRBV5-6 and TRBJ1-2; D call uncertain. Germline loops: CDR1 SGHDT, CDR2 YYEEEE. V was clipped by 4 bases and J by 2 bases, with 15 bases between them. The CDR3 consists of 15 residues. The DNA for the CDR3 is TGTGCCAGCAGCGAGAATATCTTCAAGAACTATGGCTACACCTTC. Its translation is CASSENIFKNYGYTF.

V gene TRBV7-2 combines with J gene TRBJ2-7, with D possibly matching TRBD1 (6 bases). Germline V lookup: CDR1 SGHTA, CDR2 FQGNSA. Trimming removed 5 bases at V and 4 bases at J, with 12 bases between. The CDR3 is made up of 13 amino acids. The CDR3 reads CASSSFRGYEQYF. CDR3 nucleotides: TGTGCCAGCAGCAGCTTCAGGGGTTACGAGCAGTACTTC.

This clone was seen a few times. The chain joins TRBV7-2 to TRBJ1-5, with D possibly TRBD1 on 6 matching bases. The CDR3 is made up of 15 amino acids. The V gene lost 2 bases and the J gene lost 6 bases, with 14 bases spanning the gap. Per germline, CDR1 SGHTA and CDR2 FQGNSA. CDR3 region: CASSLQGGDFQPQHF. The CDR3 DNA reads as TGTGCCAGCAGCTTACAAGGGGGGGATTTTCAGCCCCAGCATTTT.

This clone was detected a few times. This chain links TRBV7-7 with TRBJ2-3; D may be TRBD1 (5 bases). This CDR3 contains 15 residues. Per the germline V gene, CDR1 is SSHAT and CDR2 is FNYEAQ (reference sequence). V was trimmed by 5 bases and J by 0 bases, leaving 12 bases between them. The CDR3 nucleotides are TGTGCCAGCAGCCCCCTTTCAGGGAGCACAGATACGCAGTATTTT. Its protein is CASSPLSGSTDTQYF.

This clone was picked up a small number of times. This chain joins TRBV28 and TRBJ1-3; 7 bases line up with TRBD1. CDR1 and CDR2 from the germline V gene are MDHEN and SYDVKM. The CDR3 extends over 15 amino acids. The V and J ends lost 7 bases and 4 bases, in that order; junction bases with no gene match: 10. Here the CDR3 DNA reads TGTGCCAGCACCTTGGGACAGTCGGGAGGAAACACCATATATTTT. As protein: CASTLGQSGGNTIYF.

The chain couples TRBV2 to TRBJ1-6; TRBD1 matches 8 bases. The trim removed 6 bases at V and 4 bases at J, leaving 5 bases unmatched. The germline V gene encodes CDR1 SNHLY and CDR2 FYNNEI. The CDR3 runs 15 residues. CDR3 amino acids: CASRGTGFYNSPLHF. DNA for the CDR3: TGTGCCAGCAGGGGGACAGGCTTTTATAATTCACCCCTCCACTTT. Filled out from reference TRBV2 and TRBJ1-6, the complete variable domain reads EPEVTQTPSHQVTQMGQEVILRCVPISNHLYFYWYRQILGQKVEFLVSFYNNEISEKSEIFDDQFSVERPDGSNFTLKIRSTKLEDSAMYFCASRGTGFYNSPLHFGNGTRLTVT.

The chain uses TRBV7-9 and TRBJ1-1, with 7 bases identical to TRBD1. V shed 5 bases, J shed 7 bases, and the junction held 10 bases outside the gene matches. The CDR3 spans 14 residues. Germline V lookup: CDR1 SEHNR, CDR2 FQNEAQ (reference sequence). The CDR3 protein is CASSHSGGTDEAFF. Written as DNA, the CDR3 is TGTGCCAGCAGCCATTCTGGGGGGACAGATGAAGCTTTCTTT.

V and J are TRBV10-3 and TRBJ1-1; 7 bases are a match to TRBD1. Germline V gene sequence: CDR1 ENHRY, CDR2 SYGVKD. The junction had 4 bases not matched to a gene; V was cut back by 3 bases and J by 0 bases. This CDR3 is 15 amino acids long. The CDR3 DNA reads TGTGCCATCAGTGAAGGGGGCTCAATGAACACTGAAGCTTTCTTT. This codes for CAISEGGSMNTEAFF.

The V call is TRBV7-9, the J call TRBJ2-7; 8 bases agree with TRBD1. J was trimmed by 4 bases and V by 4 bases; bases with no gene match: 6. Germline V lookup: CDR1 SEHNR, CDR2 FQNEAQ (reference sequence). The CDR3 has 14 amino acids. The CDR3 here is CASSYGDRRYEQYF. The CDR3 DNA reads TGTGCCAGCAGCTACGGGGACAGGCGTTACGAGCAGTACTTC.